The T cell receptor (beta chain) under discussion was sequenced for a study of blood T cells in healthy people across ages. A second roughly 6 to 11 cycle PCR used barcoded and J-beta primers. TCRdb analysed the 5' RACE reads with MiXCR anew, one entry per CDR3 protein. The data contain approximately 780,000 distinct CDR3 sequences, under 30% of them singletons. The CDR3 runs to 16 residues. From germline, CDR1 is SNHLY and CDR2 FYNNEI. V was trimmed by 1 base and J by 6 bases, leaving 15 bases between them. The sample also formed part of further work on T cells of mothers and their children. Per that paper: A few healthy Caucasian mothers gave samples, and so did their six children.

This TCR came from a boy under 18 in good health. This rearrangement joins TRBV2 to TRBJ2-2; D gene ambiguous. The material sequenced was blood. Written as DNA, the CDR3 is TGTGCCAGCAGTGAAGGCGCGAAGCGAGGATCCGGGGAGCTGTTTTTT. Amino acid sequence: CASSEGAKRGSGELFF. Full variable domain (rest looked up from reference TRBV2 and TRBJ2-2): EPEVTQTPSHQVTQMGQEVILRCVPISNHLYFYWYRQILGQKVEFLVSFYNNEISEKSEIFDDQFSVERPDGSNFTLKIRSTKLEDSAMYFCASSEGAKRGSGELFFGEGSRLTVL.